These 24 T cell receptor beta chains originate from one sample sequenced in a study of cytomegalovirus exposure and HLA in healthy donors. Produced via immunoSEQ multiplex PCR; TCRdb's table is partial and in-frame only. Here the sample spans about 300,000 clones, 70% to 90% being singletons. The sequencing input was PBMCs. The receptors shown here come from a woman between 18 and 30 years old in good health and CMV-seronegative.

This clone came up a few times. The rearrangement links TRBV21-1 to TRBJ2-7; TRBD2, the table's D call, lacks a check against the DNA. TRBV21-1 is listed as a pseudogene. The CDR3 is 9 amino acids. CDR3 DNA sequence: TGTGCCACCCATACTCTACTGTACTTC. Encoded protein: CATHTLLYF.

This clone has a handful of counts. The V gene is TRBV7-8, the J gene TRBJ1-5, with 11 positions matching TRBD1. Per the germline V gene, CDR1 is SGHVS and CDR2 is FQNEAQ. V trimming: 5 bases; J trimming: 4 bases; junction bases outside the gene matches: 4. This CDR3 has 15 amino acids. DNA for the CDR3: TGTGCCAGCAGCCAAGGGACAGGGGGGAATCAGCCCCAGCATTTT. As protein: CASSQGTGGNQPQHF.

The V and J genes are TRBV2 and TRBJ1-2; 7 bases align to TRBD1. J gave up 5 bases and V 8 bases, and 11 bases lay outside the gene matches. There are 14 residues in the CDR3. Germline CDR1 reads SNHLY; CDR2 reads FYNNEI. This chain's CDR3 is CASSGTALTYGYTF. CDR3 bases: TGTGCCAGCTCAGGGACAGCGCTCACGTATGGCTACACCTTC.

The chain uses TRBV18 and TRBJ2-2, with TRBD1 as a possible D gene (5 bases). The ends were cut back, 1 base at V and 2 bases at J, with 8 bases in the middle. Germline V CDR1 and CDR2: KGHSH, LQKENI. CDR3 length equals 15 residues. CDR3 coding DNA: TGTGCCAGCTCACCACAGGGGTCTAACACCGGGGAGCTGTTTTTT. It yields the protein CASSPQGSNTGELFF.

The chain combines TRBV27 with TRBJ1-1; D not certain. V was cut by 3 bases and J by 6 bases, with 11 bases left in between. CDR1 MNHEY and CDR2 SMNVEV come from the germline V gene (reference sequence). The CDR3 loop spans 13 amino acids. The DNA of the CDR3 is TGTGCCAGCAGTTTGGGGAGTTTTGCTGAAGCTTTCTTT. Translating gives CASSLGSFAEAFF.

The chain carries TRBV4-3 and TRBJ2-7; TRBD1 agrees at 12 bases. V lost 1 base and J lost 5; bases outside the gene matches: 3. Per the germline V gene, CDR1 is LGHNA and CDR2 is YSLEER. The length of the CDR3 is 15 residues. The CDR3 protein is CASSQGWDRGHEQYF. CDR3 nucleotides: TGCGCCAGCAGCCAAGGATGGGACAGGGGGCACGAGCAGTACTTC.

V gene TRBV5-4 combines with J gene TRBJ2-5, with 8 bases identical to TRBD1. Germline lookup yields CDR1 SGHNT and CDR2 YYREEE (reference sequence). J was trimmed by 12 bases and V by 2 bases; bases with no gene match: 12. The CDR3 extends over 14 amino acids. The CDR3 here is CASSFGTGPTSEYF. The DNA for the CDR3 is TGTGCCAGCAGCTTTGGGACAGGACCCACTTCCGAGTACTTC.

The CDR3 DNA follows: TGTGCCAGCAGCCGGGGGTGGAACACTGAAGCTTTCTTT. This codes for CASSRGWNTEAFF. The V gene is TRBV7-3, the J gene TRBJ1-1; maybe TRBD1 (5 bases). The V and J ends lost 5 bases and 1 base respectively, with 8 bases between them. The CDR3 is made up of 13 amino acids. Germline V gene sequence: CDR1 SGHTA, CDR2 FQGTGA.

This clone was counted only a few times. Other DNA sequences within the sample encode an identical CDR3. The chain combines TRBV5-4 with TRBJ1-2, with 10 nucleotides matching TRBD1. The CDR3 is 15 amino acids. The germline CDR1 and CDR2 sequences are SGHNT and YYREEE (reference sequence). V lost 0 bases to trimming and J lost 1 base; unmatched junction nucleotides: 0. The CDR3 loop is CASSLGTGGNYGYTF. CDR3 nucleotide sequence: TGTGCCAGCAGCTTGGGGACAGGGGGTAACTATGGCTACACCTTC. Drawing the rest from reference TRBV5-4 and TRBJ1-2, the complete variable domain is ETGVTQSPTHLIKTRGQQVTLRCSSQSGHNTVSWYQQALGQGPQFIFQYYREEENGRGNFPPRFSGLQFPNYSSELNVNALELDDSALYLCASSLGTGGNYGYTFGSGTRLTVV.

This clone was counted a single time. The chain links TRBV25-1 to TRBJ2-1, with unresolved D. The CDR3 has 12 amino acids. Looked up from germline, CDR1 is MGHDK and CDR2 is SYGVNS. The germline V and J ends were trimmed by 6 bases and 3 bases, with 6 bases remaining between them. CDR3 amino acids: CASREDYNEQFF. Here the CDR3 DNA reads TGTGCCAGCAGAGAGGACTACAATGAGCAGTTCTTC.

This rearrangement joins TRBV27 to TRBJ1-5; D is undetermined. V was trimmed by 4 bases and J by 9 bases, leaving 10 bases between them. The germline V gene has CDR1 MNHEY and CDR2 SMNVEV (reference sequence). The CDR3 covers 12 residues. The DNA of the CDR3 is TGTGCCAGCAGTTCGGCGGGTTCGCCCCAGCATTTT. This gives the protein CASSSAGSPQHF.

The chain combines TRBV10-3 with TRBJ2-6, with 11 bases identical to TRBD1. The germline gives CDR1 ENHRY, CDR2 SYGVKD. V shed 11 bases and J 0 bases; nucleotides not matched to a gene: 12. The CDR3 has 18 amino acids. This chain's CDR3 is CAVEPGQGVPSGANVLTF. CDR3 sequence (DNA): TGTGCCGTCGAACCGGGACAGGGGGTCCCCTCTGGGGCCAACGTCCTGACTTTC.

The chain employs TRBV18 and TRBJ1-1, with D possibly TRBD1 on 6 matching bases. The CDR3 extends over 16 amino acids. V was cut by 3 bases and J by 3 bases, with 17 bases left in between. Germline-derived CDR1 and CDR2 are KGHSH and LQKENI. CDR3 bases: TGTGCCAGCTCACCCCTCGACAGGCCCTGGGACACTGAAGCTTTCTTT. Translating gives CASSPLDRPWDTEAFF.

The rearrangement joins TRBV5-6 to TRBJ2-5, with 9 positions matching TRBD2. The V gene's germline CDR1 is SGHDT and CDR2 YYEEEE. The CDR3 totals 17 residues. The trim removed 3 bases at V and 3 bases at J, leaving 12 bases unmatched. DNA of the CDR3: TGTGCCAGCAGCTCCTCTCCACCGGCTAGCGGGAAAGAGACCCAGTACTTC. It is translated as CASSSSPPASGKETQYF.

This clone appeared a single time. The rearrangement uses TRBV28 and TRBJ2-1; 8 nucleotides agree with TRBD2. The CDR3 is 19 residues long. CDR1 is MDHEN, CDR2 SYDVKM, per germline. J was trimmed by 0 bases and V by 3 bases; bases with no gene match: 13. The CDR3 spells CASSFTGGEVSPSYNEQFF. The CDR3, as DNA: TGTGCCAGCAGTTTCACCGGGGGGGAGGTTTCCCCCTCCTACAATGAGCAGTTCTTC.

This sequence joins TRBV19 and TRBJ1-5, with TRBD1 matching 12 bases. This CDR3 comprises 16 residues. Germline V gene sequence: CDR1 LNHDA, CDR2 SQIVND (reference sequence). V shed 4 bases, J shed 6 bases, and the junction held 7 bases outside the gene matches. This chain's CDR3 is CASSNWGQGAGQPQHF. The CDR3 bases are TGTGCCAGTAGTAACTGGGGACAGGGGGCAGGTCAGCCCCAGCATTTT.

V is TRBV29-1 and J is TRBJ2-1; D possibly corresponds to TRBD2 (6 bases). Germline CDR1 SQVTM, CDR2 ANQGSEA. V was clipped by 6 bases and J by 1 base, with 13 bases between them. This CDR3 contains 14 residues. DNA of the CDR3: TGCAGCGTCCCAGCCGGGAGTTCCTACAATGAGCAGTTCTTC. Translating it yields CSVPAGSSYNEQFF.

This clone was recorded a few times. The chain carries TRBV18 and TRBJ1-5; no definite D call. Germline V gene sequence: CDR1 KGHSH, CDR2 LQKENI. The CDR3 covers 13 residues. V was pared by 3 bases and J by 0 bases, with 3 bases between. CDR3 nucleotide sequence: TGTGCCAGCTCACCCAGTAGCAATCAGCCCCAGCATTTT. This encodes CASSPSSNQPQHF.

The gene calls are TRBV19 and TRBJ2-7, with TRBD2 as a possible D gene (6 bases). The CDR3 has 15 residues. From germline, CDR1 is LNHDA and CDR2 SQIVND (reference sequence). Trimming cost V 5 bases and J 5 bases, with 19 bases left between them. CDR3 DNA: TGTGCCAGTAGTGGGGGACTTCGTCTTGTCGACGAGCAGTACTTC. Protein: CASSGGLRLVDEQYF.

This clone came up once. The V and J genes are TRBV13 and TRBJ2-2; D is possibly TRBD1 (7 bases). Germline CDR1 is PRHDT and CDR2 is FYEKMQ (reference sequence). The V end was cut by 0 bases, the J end by 1 base, with 21 bases between. CDR3 size: 20 residues. Written as DNA, the CDR3 is TGTGCCAGCAGCTTAGGCCAGGGGGAGGCTTTTTATCTGAACACCGGGGAGCTGTTTTTT. This translates into CASSLGQGEAFYLNTGELFF.

The chain joins TRBV6-1 to TRBJ2-5; 8 bases line up with TRBD1. V was pared by 1 base and J by 5 bases, with 6 bases of the junction left unmatched. Germline V gives CDR1 MNHNS, CDR2 SASEGT. CDR3 size: 15 residues. The CDR3, as DNA: TGTGCCAGCAGTGAAGTGAGGACAGGGCAGGAGACCCAGTACTTC. Protein sequence: CASSEVRTGQETQYF.

The chain employs TRBV5-1 and TRBJ1-2; 10 bases match TRBD1. The CDR3 is 19 residues long. Germline assignment: CDR1 SGHRS and CDR2 YFSETQ. The V and J ends lost 0 bases and 5 bases, in that order; junction bases with no gene match: 16. The CDR3, as DNA: TGCGCCAGCAGCTTGGAAGGCCCCTATAATGGACAGGGGGAATATGGCTACACCTTC. Translation gives CASSLEGPYNGQGEYGYTF. Complete variable domain (other parts from reference TRBV5-1 and TRBJ1-2): KAGVTQTPRYLIKTRGQQVTLSCSPISGHRSVSWYQQTPGQGLQFLFEYFSETQRNKGNFPGRFSGRQFSNSRSEMNVSTLELGDSALYLCASSLEGPYNGQGEYGYTFGSGTRLTVV.

The V call is TRBV28, the J call TRBJ2-7, with 7 bases that match TRBD1. The V and J ends lost 6 bases and 7 bases, in that order; junction bases with no gene match: 9. CDR1 and CDR2 from the germline V gene are MDHEN and SYDVKM. The CDR3 spans 13 residues. CDR3 DNA sequence: TGTGCCAGCAGATCTAACAGGGGTGGGGAGCAGTACTTC. Its protein product is CASRSNRGGEQYF.

The CDR3 is CASSLAGFNEQFF. The CDR3 region has the DNA TGTGCCAGCAGCTTAGCAGGGTTCAATGAGCAGTTCTTC. The chain couples TRBV11-2 to TRBJ2-1; perhaps TRBD1 as D (5 bases). Germline lookup yields CDR1 SGHAT and CDR2 FQNNGV. Trimming removed 1 base at V and 6 bases at J, with 7 bases between. This CDR3 contains 13 residues.